Only a few counts were recorded for the clone carrying this TCR beta chain. As yet, its antigen is unknown. The PCR was carried out with 60 Vbeta primers and 13 Jbeta primers. Profiled with immunoSEQ multiplex PCR; TCRdb holds only in-frame clones, not every one. The sample consists of around 150,000 clones, over 70% of them appearing once. The data belong to a study of cytomegalovirus exposure and HLA in healthy donors. Study-wide points: The classifier reportedly diagnosed cytomegalovirus status with high specificity and sensitivity. Specificity of a few CMV-associated chains for CMV antigens was verified in vitro.

With 8 bases clipped from V and 5 bases from J, the junction kept 4 bases outside the gene matches. CDR3 length: 13 residues. The germline CDR1 and CDR2 sequences are SEHNR and FQNEAQ (reference sequence). Sequenced: PBMCs. V usage is TRBV7-9 and J usage is TRBJ2-2, with 8 bases fitting TRBD2. This TCR derives from a male donor in good health and CMV-seronegative. CDR3 bases: TGTGCCAGCGGCAGACTAGCGACCGGGGAGCTGTTTTTT. Its translation: CASGRLATGELFF.